These 11 T cell receptor beta chains were all obtained from the same sample, sequenced in a study of vaccination effects on CD4 cells after COVID-19. Method: immunoSEQ multiplex PCR; TCRdb's copy keeps in-frame clones and lacks some. Of roughly 60,000 clones in the sample, under 85% were seen once. Culture proceeded for approximately 10 days, and CD4+ T cells were then isolated. Antigens of these TCRs are unknown. This specimen was CD4+ T cells from PBMCs cultured without peptide, taken before COVID-19 vaccination. These receptor sequences come from a human donor who had a prior SARS-CoV-2 infection.

The chain uses TRBV2 and TRBJ1-5; tentatively, D is TRBD1 (5 bases). Germline CDR1 reads SNHLY; CDR2 reads FYNNEI. The CDR3 length is 13 residues. V lost 6 bases to trimming and J lost 7 bases, with 13 bases between them. CDR3 region: CASRKDRDQPQHF. CDR3 DNA: TGTGCCAGCAGAAAAGACAGAGACCAGCCCCAGCATTTT.

The rearrangement links TRBV2 to TRBJ2-7; 8 nucleotides match TRBD1. The germline CDR1 and CDR2 sequences are SNHLY and FYNNEI. The CDR3 consists of 14 residues. Losses at the gene ends were 5 bases for V and 7 bases for J; bases not matched to a gene: 10. The DNA for the CDR3 is TGTGCCAGCAGTTGGACAGGGACGATACGAGAGCAGTACTTC. Its translation: CASSWTGTIREQYF.

This chain uses TRBV19 with TRBJ2-3, with 8 positions matching TRBD1. V lost 4 bases and J lost 3; bases outside the gene matches: 6. Per germline, CDR1 LNHDA and CDR2 SQIVND (reference sequence). This CDR3 contains 15 residues. CDR3 DNA sequence: TGTGCCAGTAGTAAGACACAGGGGGGTACAGATACGCAGTATTTT. Translation gives CASSKTQGGTDTQYF.

The chain employs TRBV5-1 and TRBJ2-1; TRBD2 matches 8 bases. The CDR3 totals 15 residues. Germline loops: CDR1 SGHRS, CDR2 YFSETQ. The ends lost 3 bases at V and 5 bases at J; junction bases unmatched: 7. CDR3 in DNA: TGCGCCAGCAGCTCATTAGCGGGGTATAACAATGAGCAGTTCTTC. Its protein is CASSSLAGYNNEQFF.

The chain combines TRBV18 with TRBJ2-1, with 10 bases aligning to TRBD2. This CDR3 contains 16 residues. Germline assignment: CDR1 KGHSH and CDR2 LQKENI. Losses at the gene ends were 4 bases for V and 8 bases for J; bases not matched to a gene: 11. The CDR3 DNA reads TGTGCCAGCTCACTTTCACAAGCGGGGGGGTTTGATGAGCAGTTCTTC. This sequence encodes CASSLSQAGGFDEQFF.

V usage is TRBV10-3 and J usage is TRBJ1-2; 12 bases agree with TRBD1. The germline V gene encodes CDR1 ENHRY and CDR2 SYGVKD. There are 16 residues in the CDR3. Germline trimming cut 6 bases from V and 4 bases from J; bases unmatched to any gene: 9. CDR3 in amino acids: CAIRETGTGGAYGYTF. The CDR3 coding sequence is TGTGCCATCAGGGAGACCGGGACAGGGGGCGCCTATGGCTACACCTTC.

This clone was counted a few times. CDR3 in amino acids: CASSPTQGADGYTF. The CDR3 coding sequence is TGTGCCAGCAGCCCAACACAGGGGGCAGATGGCTACACCTTC. The V call is TRBV4-2, the J call TRBJ1-2; TRBD1 aligns across 9 bases. The CDR3 is made up of 14 amino acids. The germline V gene encodes CDR1 LGHNA and CDR2 YNFKEQ. V was pared by 4 bases and J by 6 bases, with 6 bases of the junction left unmatched.

This chain links TRBV5-1 with TRBJ2-5, with 7 bases lining up with TRBD2. The germline V gene encodes CDR1 SGHRS and CDR2 YFSETQ. The CDR3 totals 16 residues. V was clipped by 2 bases and J by 4 bases; unmatched bases: 11. The CDR3 spells CASSLGTTGDGETQYF. CDR3 nucleotides: TGCGCCAGCAGCTTAGGGACTACCGGGGACGGAGAGACCCAGTACTTC.

Only a few counts were recorded for this clone. This chain uses TRBV11-2 with TRBJ2-7; D may be TRBD1 (5 bases). This CDR3 comprises 13 residues. Between the trimmed V and J ends, which lost 7 bases and 9 bases, there was a span of 19 bases. In germline, CDR1 is SGHAT, CDR2 FQNNGV. This CDR3 reads CASTSLLSGAQYF. DNA for the CDR3: TGTGCCAGCACCTCTCTACTATCTGGGGCGCAGTACTTC.

The chain couples TRBV25-1 to TRBJ2-7; 10 bases are shared with TRBD1. The CDR3 sequence is 15 residues long. After removal of 6 bases from V and 7 bases from J, the junction contained 12 bases not matched to a gene. Germline V gene lookup returns CDR1 MGHDK and CDR2 SYGVNS. CDR3 in DNA: TGTGCCAGCAGCGACCCACGGACAGGGGGATTTGAGCAGTACTTC. This encodes CASSDPRTGGFEQYF.

The V gene is TRBV11-2, the J gene TRBJ2-3; TRBD2 matches at 7 bases. CDR1 and CDR2 from the germline V gene are SGHAT and FQNNGV. This CDR3 is 15 amino acids long. Trimming at V came to 1 base and at J to 0 bases, leaving 1 base not matched to a gene. Here the CDR3 reads CASSLVGLSTDTQYF. For the CDR3, the DNA is TGTGCCAGCAGCTTAGTGGGACTAAGCACAGATACGCAGTATTTT. Full variable domain (outside the CDR3, taken from reference TRBV11-2 and TRBJ2-3): EAGVAQSPRYKIIEKRQSVAFWCNPISGHATLYWYQQILGQGPKLLIQFQNNGVVDDSQLPKDRFSAERLKGVDSTLKIQPAKLEDSAVYLCASSLVGLSTDTQYFGPGTRLTVL.